The text below deals with one T cell receptor beta chain. This entry is derived from a study of blood T cell repertoires in COVID-19. Study-level background: The origin of the acute and convalescent COVID-19 samples was the United States, Italy and Spain. T cells, B-cell-depleted T cells, or PBMCs provided the cDNA or gDNA that served as material.

The CDR3 spans 13 residues. V was pared by 7 bases and J by 0 bases, with 9 bases between. The V gene's germline CDR1 is SGDLS and CDR2 YYNGEE. Authors' analysis steps: Estimates of nucleated cell counts were drawn from the amplification of reference gene primers. Sequenced by immunoSEQ multiplex PCR; TCRdb stores in-frame clones only, minus some. From that table come the V and J calls and clone size; the DNA was used to work out D and trimming. The table lists 150,000 to 200,000 clones, around 90% of them singletons, with more than 5% in the top ten. The TCR sequence derives from a human donor in a cohort sampled during active COVID-19. Specimen: peripheral blood. V is TRBV9 and J is TRBJ2-3; D is perhaps TRBD2 (5 bases). In nucleotides, the CDR3 is TGTGCCAGCGGGCGGGTCAGCACAGATACGCAGTATTTT. Residues: CASGRVSTDTQYF.